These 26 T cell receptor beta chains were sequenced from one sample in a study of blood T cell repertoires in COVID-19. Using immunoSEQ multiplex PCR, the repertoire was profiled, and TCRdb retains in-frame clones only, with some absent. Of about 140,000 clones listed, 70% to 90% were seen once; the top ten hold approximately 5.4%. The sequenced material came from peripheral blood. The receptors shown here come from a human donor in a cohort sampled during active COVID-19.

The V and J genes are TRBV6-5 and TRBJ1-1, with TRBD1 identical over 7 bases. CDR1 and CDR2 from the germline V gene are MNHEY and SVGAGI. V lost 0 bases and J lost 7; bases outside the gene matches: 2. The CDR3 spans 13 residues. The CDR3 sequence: CASSYSGTVEAFF. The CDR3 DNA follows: TGTGCCAGCAGTTACTCAGGGACAGTTGAAGCTTTCTTT.

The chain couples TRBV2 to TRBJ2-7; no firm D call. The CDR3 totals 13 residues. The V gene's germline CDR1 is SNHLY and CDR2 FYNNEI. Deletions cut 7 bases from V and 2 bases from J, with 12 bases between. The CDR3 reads CASMRQIPYEQYF. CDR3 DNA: TGTGCCAGCATGCGGCAGATACCCTACGAGCAGTACTTC.

The CDR3 here is CASSQGGADGANVLTF. CDR3 DNA sequence: TGCGCCAGCAGCCAAGGGGGCGCAGATGGGGCCAACGTCCTGACTTTC. V and J are TRBV4-1 and TRBJ2-6; TRBD1 might be the D (5 bases). The V gene's germline CDR1 is MGHRA and CDR2 YSYEKL. CDR3 size: 16 residues. V was shortened by 1 base and J by 3 bases, with 10 bases between the two germline ends.

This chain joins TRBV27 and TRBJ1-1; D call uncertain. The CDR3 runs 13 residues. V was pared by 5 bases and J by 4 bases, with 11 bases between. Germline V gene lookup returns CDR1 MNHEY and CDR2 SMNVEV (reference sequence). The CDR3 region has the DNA TGTGCCAGCAGTCTCAGAGGGATCACTGAAGCTTTCTTT. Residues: CASSLRGITEAFF.

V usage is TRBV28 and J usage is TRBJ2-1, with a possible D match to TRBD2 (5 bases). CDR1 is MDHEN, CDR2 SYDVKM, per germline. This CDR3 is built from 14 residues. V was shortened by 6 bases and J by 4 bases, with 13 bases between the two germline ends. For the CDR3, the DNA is TGTGCCAGCAGGAACCGGGTAGCGTACAATGAGCAGTTCTTC. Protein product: CASRNRVAYNEQFF.

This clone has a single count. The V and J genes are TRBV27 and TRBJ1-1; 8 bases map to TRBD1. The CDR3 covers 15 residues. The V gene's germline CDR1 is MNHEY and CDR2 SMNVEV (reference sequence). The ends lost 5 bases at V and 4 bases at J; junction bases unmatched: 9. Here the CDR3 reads CASSPRTGSSTEAFF. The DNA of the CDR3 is TGTGCCAGCAGTCCCAGGACAGGGAGTAGCACTGAAGCTTTCTTT.

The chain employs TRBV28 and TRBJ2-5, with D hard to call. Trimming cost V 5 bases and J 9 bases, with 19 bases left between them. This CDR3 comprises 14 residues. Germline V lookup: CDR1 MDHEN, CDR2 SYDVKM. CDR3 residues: CASSSIKPPGSQYF. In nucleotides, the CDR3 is TGTGCCAGCAGTAGTATAAAACCCCCCGGGTCCCAGTACTTC. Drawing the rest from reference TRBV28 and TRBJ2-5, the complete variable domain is DVKVTQSSRYLVKRTGEKVFLECVQDMDHENMFWYRQDPGLGLRLIYFSYDVKMKEKGDIPEGYSVSREKKERFSLILESASTNQTSMYLCASSSIKPPGSQYFGPGTRLLVL.

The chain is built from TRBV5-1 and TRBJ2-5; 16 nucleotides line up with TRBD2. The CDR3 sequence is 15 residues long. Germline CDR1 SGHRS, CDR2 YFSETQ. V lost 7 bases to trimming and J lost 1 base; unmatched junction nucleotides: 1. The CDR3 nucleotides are TGCGCCAGCGGGACTAGCGGGAGGGTCCAAGAGACCCAGTACTTC. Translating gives CASGTSGRVQETQYF.

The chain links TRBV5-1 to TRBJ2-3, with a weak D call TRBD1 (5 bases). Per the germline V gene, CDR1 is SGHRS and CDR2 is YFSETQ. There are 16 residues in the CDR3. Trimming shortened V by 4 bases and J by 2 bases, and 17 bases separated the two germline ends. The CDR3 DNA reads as TGCGCCAGCAGCAAAAAAACACAGGAACCCACAGATACGCAGTATTTT. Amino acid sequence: CASSKKTQEPTDTQYF. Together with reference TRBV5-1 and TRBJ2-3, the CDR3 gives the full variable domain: KAGVTQTPRYLIKTRGQQVTLSCSPISGHRSVSWYQQTPGQGLQFLFEYFSETQRNKGNFPGRFSGRQFSNSRSEMNVSTLELGDSALYLCASSKKTQEPTDTQYFGPGTRLTVL.

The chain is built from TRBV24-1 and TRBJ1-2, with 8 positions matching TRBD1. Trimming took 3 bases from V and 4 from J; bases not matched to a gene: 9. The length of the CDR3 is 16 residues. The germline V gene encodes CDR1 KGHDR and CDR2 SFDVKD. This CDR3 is CATSDTRDRPGYGYTF. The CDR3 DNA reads TGTGCCACCAGTGATACCCGGGACAGGCCTGGCTATGGCTACACCTTC.

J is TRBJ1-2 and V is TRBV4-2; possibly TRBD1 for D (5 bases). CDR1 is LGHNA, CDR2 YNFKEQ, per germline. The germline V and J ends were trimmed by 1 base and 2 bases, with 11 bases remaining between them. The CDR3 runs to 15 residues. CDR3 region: CASSQATALNYGYTF. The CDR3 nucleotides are TGTGCCAGCAGCCAAGCGACAGCGCTAAACTATGGCTACACCTTC.

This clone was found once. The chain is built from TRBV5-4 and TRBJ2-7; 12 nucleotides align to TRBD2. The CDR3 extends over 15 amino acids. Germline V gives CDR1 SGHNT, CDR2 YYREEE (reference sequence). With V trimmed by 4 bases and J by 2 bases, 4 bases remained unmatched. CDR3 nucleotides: TGTGCCAGCAGCCCGCGGACTAGCGGGGCCTACGAGCAGTACTTC. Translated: CASSPRTSGAYEQYF. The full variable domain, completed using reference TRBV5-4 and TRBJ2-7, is ETGVTQSPTHLIKTRGQQVTLRCSSQSGHNTVSWYQQALGQGPQFIFQYYREEENGRGNFPPRFSGLQFPNYSSELNVNALELDDSALYLCASSPRTSGAYEQYFGPGTRLTVT.

The CDR3 loop reads CSLSLAGGNEQFF. Written as DNA, the CDR3 is TGCAGCCTTTCACTAGCGGGGGGGAATGAGCAGTTCTTC. The chain links TRBV29-1 to TRBJ2-1; 13 bases are a match to TRBD2. The V and J ends lost 8 bases and 7 bases, in that order; junction bases with no gene match: 5. The CDR3 sequence is 13 residues long. CDR1 SQVTM and CDR2 ANQGSEA come from the germline V gene.

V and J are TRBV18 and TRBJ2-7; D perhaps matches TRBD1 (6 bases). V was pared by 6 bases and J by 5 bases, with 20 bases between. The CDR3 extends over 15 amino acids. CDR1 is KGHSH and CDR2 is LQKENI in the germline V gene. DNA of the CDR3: TGTGCCAGCTCCTATCTCAGGGGTTTCGAGCACGAGCAGTACTTC. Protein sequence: CASSYLRGFEHEQYF.

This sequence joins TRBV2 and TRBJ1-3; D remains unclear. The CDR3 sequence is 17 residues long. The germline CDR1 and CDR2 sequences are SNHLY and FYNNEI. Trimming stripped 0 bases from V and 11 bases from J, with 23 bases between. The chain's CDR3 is CASSEAPPSEIGSAIYF. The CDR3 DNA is TGTGCCAGCAGTGAAGCCCCCCCGAGCGAGATTGGGAGCGCCATATATTTT. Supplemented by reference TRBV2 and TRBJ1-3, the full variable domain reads EPEVTQTPSHQVTQMGQEVILRCVPISNHLYFYWYRQILGQKVEFLVSFYNNEISEKSEIFDDQFSVERPDGSNFTLKIRSTKLEDSAMYFCASSEAPPSEIGSAIYFGEGSWLTVV.

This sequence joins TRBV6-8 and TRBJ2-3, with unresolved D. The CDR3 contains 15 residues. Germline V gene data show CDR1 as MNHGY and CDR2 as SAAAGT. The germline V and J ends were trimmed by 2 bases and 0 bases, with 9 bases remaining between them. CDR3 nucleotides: TGTGCCAGCAGTTACCTGGCAGTCAGCACAGATACGCAGTATTTT. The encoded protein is CASSYLAVSTDTQYF.

This CDR3 reads CASSFTGTGGSGQYF. Here the CDR3 DNA reads TGTGCCAGCAGCTTTACCGGGACAGGAGGATCTGGGCAGTACTTC. This chain connects TRBV5-6 to TRBJ2-7, with 8 bases that match TRBD1. Looked up from germline, CDR1 is SGHDT and CDR2 is YYEEEE. There are 15 residues in the CDR3. Germline trimming cut 2 bases from V and 9 bases from J; bases unmatched to any gene: 13. Drawing the rest from reference TRBV5-6 and TRBJ2-7, the complete variable domain is DAGVTQSPTHLIKTRGQQVTLRCSPKSGHDTVSWYQQALGQGPQFIFQYYEEEERQRGNFPDRFSGHQFPNYSSELNVNALLLGDSALYLCASSFTGTGGSGQYFGPGTRLTVT.

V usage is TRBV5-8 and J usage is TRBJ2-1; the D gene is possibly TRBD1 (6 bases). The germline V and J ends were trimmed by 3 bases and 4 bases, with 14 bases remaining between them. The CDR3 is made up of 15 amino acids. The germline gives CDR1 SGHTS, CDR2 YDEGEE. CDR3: CASSYQGFMYNEQFF. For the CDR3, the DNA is TGTGCCAGCAGCTACCAGGGGTTTATGTACAATGAGCAGTTCTTC.

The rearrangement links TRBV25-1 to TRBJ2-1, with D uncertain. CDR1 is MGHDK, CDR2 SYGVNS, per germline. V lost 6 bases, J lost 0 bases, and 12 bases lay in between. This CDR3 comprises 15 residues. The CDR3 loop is CASSERVGSYNEQFF. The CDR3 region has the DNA TGTGCCAGCAGCGAAAGAGTTGGCTCCTACAATGAGCAGTTCTTC. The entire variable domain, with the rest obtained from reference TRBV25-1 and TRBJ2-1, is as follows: EADIYQTPRYLVIGTGKKITLECSQTMGHDKMYWYQQDPGMELHLIHYSYGVNSTEKGDLSSESTVSRIRTEHFPLTLESARPSHTSQYLCASSERVGSYNEQFFGPGTRLTVL.

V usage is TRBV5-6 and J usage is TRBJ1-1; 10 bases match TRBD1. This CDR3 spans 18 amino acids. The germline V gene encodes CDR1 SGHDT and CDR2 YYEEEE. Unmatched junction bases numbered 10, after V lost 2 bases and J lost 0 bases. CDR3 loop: CASSFRYDRGRVNTEAFF. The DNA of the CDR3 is TGTGCCAGCAGCTTCCGATACGACAGGGGGCGGGTGAACACTGAAGCTTTCTTT. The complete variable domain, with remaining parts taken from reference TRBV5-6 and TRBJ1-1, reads DAGVTQSPTHLIKTRGQQVTLRCSPKSGHDTVSWYQQALGQGPQFIFQYYEEEERQRGNFPDRFSGHQFPNYSSELNVNALLLGDSALYLCASSFRYDRGRVNTEAFFGQGTRLTVV.

CDR3 region: CASSLSGVYTNEKLFF. In DNA form, the CDR3 reads TGTGCCAGCAGCTTGTCAGGGGTATACACTAATGAAAAACTGTTTTTT. The V and J genes are TRBV14 and TRBJ1-4, with D possibly matching TRBD1 (6 bases). The CDR3 spans 16 residues. Trimming removed 5 bases from V and 2 bases from J, with 15 bases in between. The germline gives CDR1 SGHDN, CDR2 FVKESK.

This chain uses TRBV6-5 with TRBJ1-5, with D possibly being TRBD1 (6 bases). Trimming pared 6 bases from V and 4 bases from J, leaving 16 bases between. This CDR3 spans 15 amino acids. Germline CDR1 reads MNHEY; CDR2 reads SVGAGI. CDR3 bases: TGTGCCAGCAGCTCTGGATCAGGGGCAAATCAGCCCCAGCATTTT. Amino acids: CASSSGSGANQPQHF.

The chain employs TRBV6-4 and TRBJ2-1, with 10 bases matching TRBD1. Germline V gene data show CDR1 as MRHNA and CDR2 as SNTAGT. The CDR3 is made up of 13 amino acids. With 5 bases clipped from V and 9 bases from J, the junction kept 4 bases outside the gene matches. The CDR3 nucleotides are TGTGCCAGCAGTTGGGACAGGGGACGTGAGCAGTTCTTC. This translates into CASSWDRGREQFF.

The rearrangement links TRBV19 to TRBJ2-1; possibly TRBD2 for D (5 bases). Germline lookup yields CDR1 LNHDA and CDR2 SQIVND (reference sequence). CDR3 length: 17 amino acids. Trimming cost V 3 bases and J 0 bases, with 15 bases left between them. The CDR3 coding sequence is TGTGCCAGTAGTATCGTCGGCGGGTTCAGCTCCTACAATGAGCAGTTCTTC. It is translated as CASSIVGGFSSYNEQFF.

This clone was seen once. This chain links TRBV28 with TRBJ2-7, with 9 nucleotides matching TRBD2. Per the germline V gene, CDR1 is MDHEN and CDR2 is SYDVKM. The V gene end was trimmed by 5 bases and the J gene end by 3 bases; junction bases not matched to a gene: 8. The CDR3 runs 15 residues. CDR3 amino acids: CASSQGTSSNYEQYF. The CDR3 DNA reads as TGTGCCAGCAGTCAAGGGACTAGCAGTAACTACGAGCAGTACTTC.

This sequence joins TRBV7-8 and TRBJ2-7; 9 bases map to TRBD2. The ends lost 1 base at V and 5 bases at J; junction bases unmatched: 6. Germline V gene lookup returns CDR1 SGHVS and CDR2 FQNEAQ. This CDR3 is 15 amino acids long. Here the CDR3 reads CASSLDLAGEDEQYF. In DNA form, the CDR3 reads TGTGCCAGCAGCTTAGATTTAGCGGGAGAAGACGAGCAGTACTTC.